This T cell receptor (beta chain) appears in the sequencing data of a study of shared clonotypes between healthy human individuals. Broader study findings: Sequencing of the sorted subsets was shown by rarefaction to be incomplete despite large depth. Blood was the only sampled material, and tissue repertoires likely differ. It was expected that sequencing depth would affect clonotype sharing among donors.

The input for sorted-subset replicate PCRs was approximately 190 ng DNA, tens of thousands of T cell genomes. Some clones are missing from TCRdb's copy, which holds only in-frame ones; the method was immunoSEQ multiplex PCR. The sample has some 500,000 clones, roughly 95% seen once. A note on this clone: Its specificity is unknown.

The CDR3 totals 13 residues. V lost 5 bases to trimming and J lost 1 base, with 8 bases between them. Germline values: CDR1 MDHEN, CDR2 SYDVKM. The V gene is TRBV28, the J gene TRBJ1-1; D is undetermined. The sequencing input was naive CD4+ T cells sorted from blood. Described subset: CD45RA+ positively selected. The receptor's source is a woman in her thirties in good health. As DNA, the CDR3 is TGTGCCAGCAGTGACAACAGGAACACTGAAGCTTTCTTT. This gives the protein CASSDNRNTEAFF.